The 10 T cell receptor beta chains listed next were all sequenced from one sample in a study of OX40 agonist ivuxolimab in advanced cancers. Libraries were prepared by immunoSEQ multiplex PCR; TCRdb keeps only in-frame clonotypes and omits some of them. This table has roughly 110,000 clones, around 93% appearing once. The material was CD4+ or CD8+ T cells sorted from blood, obtained in a trial of the OX40 agonist ivuxolimab. These receptors came from an adult with an advanced solid tumor such as melanoma, head and neck, liver or kidney cancer.

The chain is built from TRBV5-1 and TRBJ2-5; D is unclear. CDR1 SGHRS and CDR2 YFSETQ come from the germline V gene. The CDR3 extends over 15 amino acids. Deletions cut 1 base from V and 3 bases from J, with 13 bases between. CDR3 coding DNA: TGCGCCAGCAGCTTGTGGCCCGGGCAAGAAGAGACCCAGTACTTC. Its translation: CASSLWPGQEETQYF.

V and J are TRBV5-4 and TRBJ2-3, with 8 positions matching TRBD2. The V segment lost 6 bases and the J segment 0 bases; nucleotides outside the gene matches: 6. CDR3 size: 15 residues. Per the germline V gene, CDR1 is SGHNT and CDR2 is YYREEE (reference sequence). CDR3 coding DNA: TGTGCCAGCAACGAGCGGGAGCCTAGCACAGATACGCAGTATTTT. Translating gives CASNEREPSTDTQYF.

The chain employs TRBV9 and TRBJ2-3; no reliable D call. The CDR3 has 12 residues. Germline V gives CDR1 SGDLS, CDR2 YYNGEE. Trimming removed 0 bases from V and 7 bases from J, with 6 bases in between. The CDR3 nucleotides are TGTGCCAGCAGCGTAGACGCGTATACGCAGTATTTT. It specifies CASSVDAYTQYF.

CDR3 sequence reads: CASSKIKGNQPQHF. The CDR3 nucleotides read TGTGCCAGCAGCAAAATTAAGGGCAATCAGCCCCAGCATTTT. This chain uses TRBV11-2 with TRBJ1-5; no definite D call. The V end lost 5 bases, the J end lost 2 bases, and 10 bases lay between the germline ends. The CDR3 totals 14 residues. The germline V gene has CDR1 SGHAT and CDR2 FQNNGV. The whole variable domain, filled in from reference TRBV11-2 and TRBJ1-5, reads EAGVAQSPRYKIIEKRQSVAFWCNPISGHATLYWYQQILGQGPKLLIQFQNNGVVDDSQLPKDRFSAERLKGVDSTLKIQPAKLEDSAVYLCASSKIKGNQPQHFGDGTRLSIL.

Turning to this clone: The germline gene is not matched at one end of the junction; a read error may be the cause. This rearrangement joins TRBV7-9 to TRBJ2-7; D gene unclear. Germline loops: CDR1 SEHNR, CDR2 FQNEAQ (reference sequence). The CDR3 is made up of 12 amino acids. The CDR3 DNA sequence: TGTGCCAGCAGCCCTACCTTTAGCCCCACCTTCTTC. This codes for CASSPTFSPTFF.

This clone turned up a few times. The chain joins TRBV15 to TRBJ1-1; D uncertain. Deletions cut 1 base from V and 3 bases from J, with 9 bases between. The germline CDR1 and CDR2 sequences are LNHNV and YYDKDF (reference sequence). The CDR3 runs 14 residues. The CDR3 DNA is TGTGCCACCAGCAGAGGGGTATTCGACACTGAAGCTTTCTTT. This encodes CATSRGVFDTEAFF.

In its sample, this clone was seen a few times. At one of its ends the junction is not consistent with the germline gene, which may arise from a read error. The CDR3 protein is CASSSGTPF. Here the CDR3 DNA reads TGTGCCAGCAGTAGCGGGACGCCCTTC. The chain couples TRBV5-8 to TRBJ1-2, with D possibly TRBD1 on 5 matching bases. Germline CDR1 reads SGHTS; CDR2 reads YDEGEE. The CDR3 has 9 amino acids.

The V gene is TRBV19, the J gene TRBJ2-5, with 7 bases fitting TRBD2. CDR1 LNHDA and CDR2 SQIVND come from the germline V gene (reference sequence). The CDR3 length is 16 residues. V gave up 0 bases and J gave up 2 bases; unmatched junction bases: 6. Written as DNA, the CDR3 is TGTGCCAGTAGTATAGATCCGGCGGGAGTTCAAGAGACCCAGTACTTC. It yields the protein CASSIDPAGVQETQYF.

The chain combines TRBV19 with TRBJ1-5, with D unclear. The CDR3 is 15 residues long. CDR1 is LNHDA and CDR2 is SQIVND in the germline V gene (reference sequence). With 0 bases removed from V and 4 bases from J, the gap between germline ends came to 10 bases. This CDR3 is CASSIDPEFNQPQHF. In DNA, the CDR3 is TGTGCCAGTAGTATAGATCCGGAATTTAATCAGCCCCAGCATTTT.

The chain combines TRBV10-3 with TRBJ2-5, with 14 bases aligning to TRBD2. CDR1 and CDR2 from the germline V gene are ENHRY and SYGVKD. CDR3 length: 20 residues. With V trimmed by 0 bases and J by 0 bases, 9 bases remained unmatched. CDR3 amino acids: CAISESGLAGGRRYQETQYF. In DNA form, the CDR3 reads TGTGCCATCAGTGAGTCCGGACTAGCGGGAGGACGCCGGTACCAAGAGACCCAGTACTTC.